The 7 T cell receptor beta chains in this list originate from one sample, sequenced in a study of blood T cells in healthy people across ages. Together with a sample-barcoded 5' primer, a J-beta primer mix was included in a second PCR lasting about 6 to 12 cycles. TCRdb re-derived calls from the 5' RACE reads in MiXCR, one entry per CDR3 protein. Of about 680,000 distinct CDR3 sequences in the sample, around half were seen once. Sequencing was done on a sample of blood. The receptors were gathered from a woman aged 55-70 years in good health.

V usage is TRBV3-1 and J usage is TRBJ2-4, with D possibly being TRBD2 (5 bases). V lost 1 base to trimming and J lost 2 bases, with 12 bases between them. The CDR3 covers 16 residues. CDR1 is LGHDT and CDR2 is YNNKEL in the germline V gene (reference sequence). This CDR3 reads CASSQVLERTKNIQYF. In DNA, the CDR3 is TGTGCCAGCAGCCAAGTCCTCGAGCGGACCAAAAACATTCAGTACTTC.

This clonotype turned up a few times. V usage is TRBV4-2 and J usage is TRBJ2-3; D gene ambiguous. Germline loops: CDR1 LGHNA, CDR2 YNFKEQ. There are 13 residues in the CDR3. Trimming shortened V by 5 bases and J by 2 bases, and 8 bases separated the two germline ends. DNA of the CDR3: TGTGCCAGCAGCATAAGCTCCACAGATACGCAGTATTTT. Its translation is CASSISSTDTQYF.

This clonotype has just a few counts. The CDR3 bases are TGTGCCAGCAGTTCGGAGACAGAAAATTCACCCCTCCACTTT. This codes for CASSSETENSPLHF. The chain has TRBV6-5 and TRBJ1-6; TRBD1 might be the D (5 bases). This CDR3 region has 14 residues. Trimming left V 4 bases short and J 7 bases short, with 11 bases between. The V gene's germline CDR1 is MNHEY and CDR2 SVGAGI.

About this clonotype: At one of its ends the junction is not consistent with the germline gene, which may arise from a read error. The V gene is TRBV29-1, the J gene TRBJ2-4; possibly TRBD2 for D (5 bases). The CDR3 sequence is 13 residues long. Germline-derived CDR1 and CDR2 are SQVTM and ANQGSEA. CDR3 in DNA: TGCAGCGTGGGGAATGAAGGGAGAAACGTTCAGTACTTC. The encoded protein is CSVGNEGRNVQYF. Together with reference TRBV29-1 and TRBJ2-4, the CDR3 gives the full variable domain: SAVISQKPSRDICQRGTSLTIQCQVDSQVTMMFWYRQQPGQSLTLIATANQGSEATYESGFVIDKFPISRPNLTFSTLTVSNMSPEDSSIYLCSVGNEGRNVQYFGAGTRLSVL.

This chain links TRBV7-2 with TRBJ1-2; TRBD1 matches 8 bases. This CDR3 has 14 residues. V lost 5 bases and J lost 9; bases outside the gene matches: 11. Germline CDR1 is SGHTA and CDR2 is FQGNSA. CDR3 sequence: CASSRQGPGMSYTF. The CDR3 nucleotides are TGTGCCAGCAGCAGACAGGGGCCGGGCATGAGCTACACCTTC.

This clonotype was observed a few times. The chain has TRBV20-1 and TRBJ1-6; 9 bases line up with TRBD1. J gave up 10 bases and V 0 bases, and 10 bases lay outside the gene matches. The CDR3 consists of 16 residues. Germline lookup yields CDR1 DFQATT and CDR2 SNEGSKA (reference sequence). CDR3 in amino acids: CSARDPMTGGFSPLHF. CDR3 in DNA: TGCAGTGCTAGAGATCCTATGACAGGGGGTTTCTCACCCCTCCACTTT.

The chain combines TRBV5-6 with TRBJ2-5, with D possibly TRBD1 on 7 matching bases. The CDR3 has 15 amino acids. CDR1 is SGHDT and CDR2 is YYEEEE in the germline V gene. V gave up 1 base and J gave up 11 bases, with 21 bases separating them. Here the CDR3 reads CASSLRRDRPSEQYF. The CDR3, as DNA: TGTGCCAGCAGCTTGAGGCGGGACAGACCCAGTGAGCAGTACTTC.